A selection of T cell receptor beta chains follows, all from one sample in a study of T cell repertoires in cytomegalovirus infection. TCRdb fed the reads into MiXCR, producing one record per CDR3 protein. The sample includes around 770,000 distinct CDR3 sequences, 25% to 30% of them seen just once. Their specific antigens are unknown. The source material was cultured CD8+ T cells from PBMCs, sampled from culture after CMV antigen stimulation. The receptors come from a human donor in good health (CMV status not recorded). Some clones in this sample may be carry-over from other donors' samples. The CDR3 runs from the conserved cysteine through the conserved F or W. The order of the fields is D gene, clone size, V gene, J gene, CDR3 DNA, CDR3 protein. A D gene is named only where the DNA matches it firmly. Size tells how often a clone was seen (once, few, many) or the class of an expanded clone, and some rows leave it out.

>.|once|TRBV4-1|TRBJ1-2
TGCGCCAGCAGCCAGATAACAGCGAGTAACTATGGCTACACCTTC
CASSQITASNYGYTF
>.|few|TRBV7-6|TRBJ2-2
TGTGCCAGCGCTCACCCCGGCGGGGAGCTGTTTTTT
CASAHPGGELFF
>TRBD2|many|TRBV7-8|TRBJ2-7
TGTGCCAGCAGCTTAGCGGTTATGGCGGGGGGACCCTCCTACGAGCAGTACTTC
CASSLAVMAGGPSYEQYF
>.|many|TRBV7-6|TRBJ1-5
TGTGCCAGCAGCCCTAACAGGAGAGGGTCCCTCAATCAGCCCCAGCATTTT
CASSPNRRGSLNQPQHF
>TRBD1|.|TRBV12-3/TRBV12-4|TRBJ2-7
TGTGCCAGCAGTCCTCGACAGGGCCACGAGCAGTACTTC
CASSPRQGHEQYF
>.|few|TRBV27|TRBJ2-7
TGTGCCAGCAGTCCGATGGGCGGGCTCCGCGGGGAGCAGTACTTC
CASSPMGGLRGEQYF
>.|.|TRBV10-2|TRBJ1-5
TGCGCCAGCAGTAGCAGTACGGGCCAGCCCCAGCATTTT
CASSSSTGQPQHF
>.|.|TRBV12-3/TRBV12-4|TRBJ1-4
TGTGCCAGCAGCTTCAGGACGGAAGGGCCTGCAACTAATGAAAAACTGTTTTTT
CASSFRTEGPATNEKLFF
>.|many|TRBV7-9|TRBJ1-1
TGTGCCAGCAACCCCCCGGGGGGCAACACTGAAGCTTTCTTT
CASNPPGGNTEAFF
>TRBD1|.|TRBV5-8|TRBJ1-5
TGTGCCAGCAGGTTCGGGACAGGGGAACAGCCCCAGCATTTT
CASRFGTGEQPQHF
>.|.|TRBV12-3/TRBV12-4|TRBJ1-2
TGTGCCAGCAGTTTATCGGGTTTCGATGGCTACACCTTC
CASSLSGFDGYTF
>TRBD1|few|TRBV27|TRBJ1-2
TGTGCCAGCAGTTCGTACAGGGGCAACTATGGCTACACCTTC
CASSSYRGNYGYTF
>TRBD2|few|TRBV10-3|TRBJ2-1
TGTGCCATCAGTCCGGGACTAGACAATGAGCAGTTCTTC
CAISPGLDNEQFF
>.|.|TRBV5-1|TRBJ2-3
TGCGCCAGCAGCTTGGAACATAGCACAGATACGCAGTATTTT
CASSLEHSTDTQYF
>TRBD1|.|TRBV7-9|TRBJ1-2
TGTGCCAGCAGCTTAGACCCCGGGACAGCCTATGGCTACACCTTC
CASSLDPGTAYGYTF
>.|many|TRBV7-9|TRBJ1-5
TGTGCCAGCAGCTGGTTGGGTTCTAATCAGCCCCAGCATTTT
CASSWLGSNQPQHF
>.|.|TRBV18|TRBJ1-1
TGTGCCAGCTCACTAGGGGCCCATTTGAACACTGAAGCTTTCTTT
CASSLGAHLNTEAFF